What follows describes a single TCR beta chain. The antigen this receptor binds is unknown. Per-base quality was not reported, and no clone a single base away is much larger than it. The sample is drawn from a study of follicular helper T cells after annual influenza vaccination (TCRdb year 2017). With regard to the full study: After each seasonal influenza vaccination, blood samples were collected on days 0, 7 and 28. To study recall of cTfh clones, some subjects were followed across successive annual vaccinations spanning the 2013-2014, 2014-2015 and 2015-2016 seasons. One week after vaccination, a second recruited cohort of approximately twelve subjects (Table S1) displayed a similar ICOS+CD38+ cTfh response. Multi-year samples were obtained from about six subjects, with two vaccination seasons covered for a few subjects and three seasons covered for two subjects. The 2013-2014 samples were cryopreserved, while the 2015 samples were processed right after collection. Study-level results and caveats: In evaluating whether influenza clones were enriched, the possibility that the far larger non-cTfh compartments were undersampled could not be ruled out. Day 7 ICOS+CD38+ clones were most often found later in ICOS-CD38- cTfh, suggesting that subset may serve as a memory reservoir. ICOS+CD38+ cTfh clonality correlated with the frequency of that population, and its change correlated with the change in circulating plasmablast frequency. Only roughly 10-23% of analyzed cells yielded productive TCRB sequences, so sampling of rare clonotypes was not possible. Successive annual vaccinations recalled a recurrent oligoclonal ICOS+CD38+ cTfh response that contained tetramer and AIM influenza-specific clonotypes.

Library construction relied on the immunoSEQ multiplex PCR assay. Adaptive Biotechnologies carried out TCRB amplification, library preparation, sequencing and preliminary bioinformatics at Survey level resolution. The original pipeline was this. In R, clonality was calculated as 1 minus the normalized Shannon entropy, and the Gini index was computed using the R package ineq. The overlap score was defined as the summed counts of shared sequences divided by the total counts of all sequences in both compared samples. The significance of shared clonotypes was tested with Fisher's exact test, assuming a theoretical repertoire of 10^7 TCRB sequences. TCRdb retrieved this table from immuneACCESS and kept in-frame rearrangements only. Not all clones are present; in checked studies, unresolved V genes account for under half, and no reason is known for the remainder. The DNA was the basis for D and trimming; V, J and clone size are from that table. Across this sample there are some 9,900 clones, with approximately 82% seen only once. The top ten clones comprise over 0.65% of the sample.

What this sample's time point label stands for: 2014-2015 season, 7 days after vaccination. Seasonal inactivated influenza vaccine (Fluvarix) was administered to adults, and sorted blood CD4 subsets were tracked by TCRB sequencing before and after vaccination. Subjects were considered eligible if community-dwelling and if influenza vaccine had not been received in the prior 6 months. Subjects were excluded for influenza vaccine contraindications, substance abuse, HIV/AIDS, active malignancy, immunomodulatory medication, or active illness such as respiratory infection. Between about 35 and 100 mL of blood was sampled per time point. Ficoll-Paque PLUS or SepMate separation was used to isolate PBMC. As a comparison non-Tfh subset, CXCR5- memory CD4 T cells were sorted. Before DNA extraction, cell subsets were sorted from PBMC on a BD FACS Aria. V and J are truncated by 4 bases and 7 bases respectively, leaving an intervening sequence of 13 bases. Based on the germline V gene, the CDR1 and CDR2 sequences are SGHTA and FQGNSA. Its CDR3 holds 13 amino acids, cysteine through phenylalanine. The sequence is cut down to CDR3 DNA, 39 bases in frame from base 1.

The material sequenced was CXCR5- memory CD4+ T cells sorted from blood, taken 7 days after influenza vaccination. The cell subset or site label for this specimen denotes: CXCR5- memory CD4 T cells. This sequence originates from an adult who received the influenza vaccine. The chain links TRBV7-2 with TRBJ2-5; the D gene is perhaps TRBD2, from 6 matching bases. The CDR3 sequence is CASSSLALTTQYF. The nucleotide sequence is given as TGTGCCAGCAGCTCCCTAGCGTTGACGACCCAGTACTTC.